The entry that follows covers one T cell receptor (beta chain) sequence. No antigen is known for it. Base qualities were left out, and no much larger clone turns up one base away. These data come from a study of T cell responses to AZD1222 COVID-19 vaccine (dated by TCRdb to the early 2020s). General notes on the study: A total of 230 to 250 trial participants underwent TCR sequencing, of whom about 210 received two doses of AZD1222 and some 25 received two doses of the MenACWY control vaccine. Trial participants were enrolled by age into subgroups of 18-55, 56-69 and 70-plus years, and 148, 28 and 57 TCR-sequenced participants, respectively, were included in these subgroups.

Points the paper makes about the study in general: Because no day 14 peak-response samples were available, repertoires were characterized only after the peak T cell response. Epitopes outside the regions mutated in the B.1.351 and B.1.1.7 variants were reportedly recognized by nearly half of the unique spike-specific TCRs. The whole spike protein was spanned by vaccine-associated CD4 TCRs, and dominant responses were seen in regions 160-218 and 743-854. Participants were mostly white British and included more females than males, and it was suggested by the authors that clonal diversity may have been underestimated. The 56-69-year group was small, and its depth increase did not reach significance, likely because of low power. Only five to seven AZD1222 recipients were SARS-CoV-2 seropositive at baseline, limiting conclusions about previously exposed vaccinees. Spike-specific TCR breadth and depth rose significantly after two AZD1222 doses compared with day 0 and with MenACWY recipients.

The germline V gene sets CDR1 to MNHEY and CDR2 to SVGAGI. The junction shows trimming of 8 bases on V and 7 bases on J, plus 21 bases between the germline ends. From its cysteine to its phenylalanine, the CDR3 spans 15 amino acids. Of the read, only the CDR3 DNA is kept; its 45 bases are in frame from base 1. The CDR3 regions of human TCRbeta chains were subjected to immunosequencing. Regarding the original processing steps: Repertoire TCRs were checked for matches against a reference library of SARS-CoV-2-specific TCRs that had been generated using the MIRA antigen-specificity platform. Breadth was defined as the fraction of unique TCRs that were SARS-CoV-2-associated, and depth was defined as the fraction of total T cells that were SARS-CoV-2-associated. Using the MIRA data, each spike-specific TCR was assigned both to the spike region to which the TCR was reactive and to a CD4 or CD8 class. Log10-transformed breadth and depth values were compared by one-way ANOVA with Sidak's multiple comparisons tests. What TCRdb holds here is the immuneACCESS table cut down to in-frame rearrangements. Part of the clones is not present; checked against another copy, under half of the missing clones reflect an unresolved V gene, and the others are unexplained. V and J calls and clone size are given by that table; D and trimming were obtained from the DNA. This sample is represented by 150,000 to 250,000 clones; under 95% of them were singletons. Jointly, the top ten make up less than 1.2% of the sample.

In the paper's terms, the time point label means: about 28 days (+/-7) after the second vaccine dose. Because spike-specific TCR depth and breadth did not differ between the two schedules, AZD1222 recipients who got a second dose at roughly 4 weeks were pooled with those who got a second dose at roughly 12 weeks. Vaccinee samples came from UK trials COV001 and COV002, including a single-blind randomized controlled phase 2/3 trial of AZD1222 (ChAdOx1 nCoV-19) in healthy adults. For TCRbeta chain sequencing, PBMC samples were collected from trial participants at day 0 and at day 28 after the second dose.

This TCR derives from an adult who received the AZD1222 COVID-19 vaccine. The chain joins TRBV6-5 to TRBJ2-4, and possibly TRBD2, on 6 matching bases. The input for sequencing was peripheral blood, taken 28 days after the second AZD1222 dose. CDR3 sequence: CASALTPGGGNIQYF. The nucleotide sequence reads TGTGCCAGCGCCTTAACACCCGGGGGTGGGAACATTCAGTACTTC.